This passage covers 10 T cell receptor beta chains from one sample sequenced in a study of blood T cell repertoires in COVID-19. TCRdb keeps only in-frame clones here, not all; method: immunoSEQ multiplex PCR. Here the sample spans some 130,000 clones, 90% being singletons. The sample consisted of peripheral blood. All receptors derive from a man between 60 and 70 years old with COVID-19, enrolled during active disease.

This chain joins TRBV7-2 and TRBJ1-5; 8 bases agree with TRBD1. CDR3 length: 14 amino acids. Germline loops: CDR1 SGHTA, CDR2 FQGNSA. The J segment lost 4 bases and the V segment lost 6 bases, leaving 5 bases of the junction unmatched. CDR3 bases: TGTGCCAGCAGAATACAGGGGGTTAATCAGCCCCAGCATTTT. Translating it yields CASRIQGVNQPQHF. Using reference TRBV7-2 and TRBJ1-5 for the parts outside the CDR3, the full variable domain is GAGVSQSPSNKVTEKGKDVELRCDPISGHTALYWYRQSLGQGLEFLIYFQGNSAPDKSGLPSDRFSAERTGGSVSTLTIQRTQQEDSAVYLCASRIQGVNQPQHFGDGTRLSIL.

This chain links TRBV28 with TRBJ1-6; 9 bases match TRBD1. There are 16 residues in the CDR3. CDR1 is MDHEN, CDR2 SYDVKM, per germline. Trimming cost V 7 bases and J 8 bases; bases outside gene matches: 12. The CDR3 protein is CASNIPGGQGDSPLHF. For the CDR3, the DNA is TGTGCCAGCAATATCCCTGGGGGACAGGGTGATTCACCCCTCCACTTT.

The chain recombines TRBV11-3 with TRBJ2-7; 9 bases align to TRBD2. This CDR3 is built from 16 residues. With V trimmed by 0 bases and J by 3 bases, 6 bases remained unmatched. Germline CDR1 reads SGHNT; CDR2 reads YENEEA. The DNA for the CDR3 is TGTGCCAGCAGCTTAGATCGACTAGCGGCATTCTACGAGCAGTACTTC. It specifies CASSLDRLAAFYEQYF.

This clone was found a few times. This sequence joins TRBV6-6 and TRBJ1-3, with 7 bases that match TRBD1. CDR1 and CDR2 from the germline V gene are MNHNY and SVGAGI (reference sequence). The length of the CDR3 is 14 residues. After removal of 5 bases from V and 5 bases from J, the junction contained 6 bases not matched to a gene. The CDR3 DNA sequence: TGTGCCAGCAGTGCCGGGACAGCTAGAAACACCATATATTTT. Protein sequence: CASSAGTARNTIYF.

CDR3 DNA sequence: TGTGCCAGCAGTCATGCGGGAGGGCCAGGGGACAATGAGCAGTTCTTC. Amino acids: CASSHAGGPGDNEQFF. V and J are TRBV4-2 and TRBJ2-1; 9 bases align to TRBD2. The CDR3 is made up of 16 amino acids. The junction had 11 bases not matched to a gene; V was cut back by 6 bases and J by 5 bases. From germline, CDR1 is LGHNA and CDR2 YNFKEQ.

The rearrangement joins TRBV18 to TRBJ2-3; weak D call: TRBD1 (5 bases). Looked up from germline, CDR1 is KGHSH and CDR2 is LQKENI. Trimming took 3 bases from V and 1 from J, leaving 8 bases between them. CDR3 length equals 14 residues. The CDR3 is CASSPFRGTDTQYF. CDR3 nucleotide sequence: TGTGCCAGCTCACCTTTCAGGGGCACAGATACGCAGTATTTT.

This clone was detected only a few times. CDR3 in amino acids: CASTRPGQGYQPQHF. CDR3 DNA: TGTGCCAGCACCCGACCGGGACAGGGATATCAGCCCCAGCATTTT. V and J are TRBV5-8 and TRBJ1-5; 9 bases are shared with TRBD1. The CDR3 extends over 15 amino acids. V was clipped by 6 bases and J by 5 bases; unmatched bases: 9. Germline CDR1 SGHTS, CDR2 YDEGEE.

The chain employs TRBV25-1 and TRBJ1-6; TRBD1 aligns across 7 bases. Germline values: CDR1 MGHDK, CDR2 SYGVNS. This CDR3 has 14 amino acids. V dropped 6 bases and J dropped 7; count of bases not matched to a gene: 6. DNA of the CDR3: TGTGCCAGCAGAAGCACAGGGGAGAATTCACCCCTCCACTTT. This translates into CASRSTGENSPLHF.

The chain recombines TRBV15 with TRBJ1-6; D is undetermined. The CDR3 extends over 13 amino acids. Germline lookup yields CDR1 LNHNV and CDR2 YYDKDF (reference sequence). The V end lost 0 bases, the J end lost 9 bases, and 6 bases lay between the germline ends. The CDR3 here is CATSRDTGSPLHF. The DNA of the CDR3 is TGTGCCACCAGCAGAGATACCGGTTCACCCCTCCACTTT.

This clone occurred once. The gene calls are TRBV18 and TRBJ1-2; tentatively, D is TRBD1 (6 bases). The CDR3 length is 16 residues. Trimming left V 0 bases short and J 6 bases short, with 17 bases between. Germline V gene lookup returns CDR1 KGHSH and CDR2 LQKENI. The CDR3 DNA follows: TGTGCCAGCTCACCACCCGTTCGGGACATAAACGATGGCTACACCTTC. Translated: CASSPPVRDINDGYTF. Using reference TRBV18 and TRBJ1-2 for the parts outside the CDR3, the full variable domain is NAGVMQNPRHLVRRRGQEARLRCSPMKGHSHVYWYRQLPEEGLKFMVYLQKENIIDESGMPKERFSAEFPKEGPSILRIQQVVRGDSAAYFCASSPPVRDINDGYTFGSGTRLTVV.